The sequence of this TCR beta chain was determined in a study of T cell repertoires in cytomegalovirus infection. Study overall: Both recently identified HLA-C-restricted and well-studied HLA-B-restricted CMV epitopes were used in the study.

The germline CDR1 and CDR2 sequences are ENHRY and SYGVKD. Trimming pared 4 bases from V and 3 bases from J, leaving 9 bases between. The CDR3 is 13 residues long. This clonotype was counted between two and nine times. Its antigen is unknown. TCRdb reprocessed the reads with MiXCR, giving one entry per CDR3 protein. This table holds roughly 700,000 distinct CDR3 sequences, 33% found once. The sample consisted of cultured PBMCs, taken from culture after CMV antigen stimulation. The sequence was obtained from a human donor in good health (CMV status not recorded). Some clones in this sample may be carry-over from other donors' samples. The V and J genes are TRBV10-3 and TRBJ2-5; D gene unclear. The CDR3 sequence: CAISVRLEETQYF. The CDR3 nucleotides are TGTGCCATCAGTGTAAGGCTTGAAGAGACCCAGTACTTC.